This T cell receptor beta chain was documented in a study of identical twins. Findings of the study overall: Alpha sequences out of frame and shared by twins had excess low generation probability. Reduced insertions were recorded for abundant cord blood beta clonotypes, with no such pattern in memory repertoires.

A universal primer site came from template switching; cDNA carried unique molecular identifiers. TCRdb reanalysed the 5' RACE reads using MiXCR and keeps one entry per CDR3 protein. The sample shows 250,000 to 300,000 distinct CDR3 sequences, around 9.7% of them seen only once. This clonotype was seen a handful of times. Antigen specificity is unknown. The same data also went into a second study, on yellow fever vaccine responses in identical twins.

The receptor was isolated from a woman younger than 35 in good health. Sequencing used CD8+ T cells sorted from blood.

In DNA, the CDR3 is TGTGCCAGCAGTGAAGCTTCGGCAGGGGACGGTCCCGGGGAGCTGTTTTTT. Protein: CASSEASAGDGPGELFF. The chain uses TRBV2 and TRBJ2-2, with a tentative D call TRBD1 (6 bases). The CDR3 contains 17 residues. Per the germline V gene, CDR1 is SNHLY and CDR2 is FYNNEI. V was clipped by 0 bases and J by 6 bases, with 17 bases between them.